The clone carrying this T cell receptor beta chain showed up just a few times. As yet, its antigen is unknown. This record belongs to a study of identical twins. General study findings and limits: Abundant beta clonotypes from cord blood had fewer insertions, unlike memory repertoires, which showed none. Cross-sectional statistical analysis, not tracking of the same donors, underpinned the conclusions. Model-predicted out-of-frame TCR alpha sharing fell below observed values in monozygotic twins. Where beta out-of-frame sequences were concerned, excess twin sharing was weaker.

Unmatched junction bases numbered 7, after V lost 7 bases and J lost 2 bases. The CDR3 contains 15 residues. Germline V gene data show CDR1 as LNHDA and CDR2 as SQIVND (reference sequence). TCRdb reanalysed the 5' RACE reads using MiXCR and keeps one entry per CDR3 protein. Among approximately 600,000 distinct CDR3 sequences listed, around 7.5% were seen once. The same data also went into a second study, on yellow fever vaccine responses in identical twins.

The receptor comes from a woman aged 18 to 35 in good health. The sequenced sample was PBMCs. The V and J genes are TRBV19 and TRBJ2-3, with 9 bases matching TRBD1. The CDR3 here is CASTAGTGFTDTQYF. DNA of the CDR3: TGTGCCAGTACCGCCGGGACAGGGTTCACAGATACGCAGTATTTT.